This TCR beta chain was recovered during a study of Graves' ophthalmopathy and Graves' hyperthyroidism. TCR beta CDR3 amplification used RNA transcripts. Second-round multiplex PCR followed a first-round RT-PCR using HTBI primers. TCRdb itself ran the multiplex PCR reads through MiXCR, one entry per CDR3 protein. The table lists about 660,000 distinct CDR3 sequences, over 40% of them singletons. Uncontrolled infections, pregnancy, lactation or other autoimmune diseases led to patient exclusion. This clonotype was detected ten times or more. The germline gives CDR1 SNHLY, CDR2 FYNNEI. Trimming left V 3 bases short and J 4 bases short, with 15 bases between. The CDR3 totals 15 residues.

The source material was peripheral blood. This chain uses TRBV2 with TRBJ1-2; D is ambiguous. The TCR was taken from an adult man with Graves' ophthalmopathy. CDR3 protein: CASSDWPEGGYGYTF. For the CDR3, the DNA is TGTGCCAGCAGTGATTGGCCAGAGGGAGGCTATGGCTACACCTTC. The variable domain in full, with the rest retrieved from reference TRBV2 and TRBJ1-2, is EPEVTQTPSHQVTQMGQEVILRCVPISNHLYFYWYRQILGQKVEFLVSFYNNEISEKSEIFDDQFSVERPDGSNFTLKIRSTKLEDSAMYFCASSDWPEGGYGYTFGSGTRLTVV.